Included here is one T cell receptor beta chain sequence, with context. Antigen unknown. The data stem from a study of OX40 agonist ivuxolimab in advanced cancers. As for the study in general: Given to patients was ivuxolimab, an agonistic anti-OX40 (CD134) antibody.

Assay: immunoSEQ multiplex PCR; the TCRdb copy retains only in-frame clones and omits some. The data hold approximately 70,000 clones, with roughly four fifths observed a single time. Blood draws occurred at baseline, cycle 4 day 1, and cycle 7 day 1. This CDR3 has 16 amino acids. V trimming: 5 bases; J trimming: 0 bases; junction bases outside the gene matches: 6. Per the germline V gene, CDR1 is MDHEN and CDR2 is SYDVKM. Whole-study findings and limits: Low normalized T-cell clonal expansion was also seen in some nonresponders. Expanded clones were, on average, more numerous among CD8+ T cells than CD4+.

This receptor was taken from an adult with an advanced solid tumor such as melanoma, head and neck, liver or kidney cancer. Sequences were derived from CD4+ or CD8+ T cells sorted from blood, sampled in a trial of the OX40 agonist ivuxolimab. This chain uses TRBV28 with TRBJ2-4, with TRBD2 identical over 8 bases. CDR3 nucleotides: TGTGCCAGCAGTGCGGGGGGCGTTCTAGCCAAAAACATTCAGTACTTC. Amino acid sequence: CASSAGGVLAKNIQYF. Full variable domain (missing parts from reference TRBV28 and TRBJ2-4): DVKVTQSSRYLVKRTGEKVFLECVQDMDHENMFWYRQDPGLGLRLIYFSYDVKMKEKGDIPEGYSVSREKKERFSLILESASTNQTSMYLCASSAGGVLAKNIQYFGAGTRLSVL.